The entry below gives a single T cell receptor (beta chain) sequence along with its context. TCRdb's table, derived via immunoSEQ multiplex PCR, lists solely in-frame clones and lacks some. The sample shows 280,000 or so clones, roughly 88% of them seen only once. This entry comes from a study of blood T cell repertoires in COVID-19. Study-wide context: COVID-19 samples collected from the United States, Italy and Spain covered acute and convalescent phases. The analysed material was cDNA or gDNA that came from T cells, B-cell-depleted T cells, or PBMCs.

The germline V and J ends were trimmed by 4 bases and 2 bases, with 16 bases remaining between them. CDR1 is SGHRS and CDR2 is YFSETQ in the germline V gene. The CDR3 contains 15 residues. V usage is TRBV5-1 and J usage is TRBJ2-7; tentatively, D is TRBD1 (5 bases). The receptor comes from a man aged 25-45 years who had recovered from COVID-19. Sequenced material: PBMCs or T cells enriched from blood (not recorded which). The CDR3 sequence is CASSIGPGFAYEQYF. The CDR3 region has the DNA TGCGCCAGCAGCATAGGACCAGGGTTTGCCTACGAGCAGTACTTC.